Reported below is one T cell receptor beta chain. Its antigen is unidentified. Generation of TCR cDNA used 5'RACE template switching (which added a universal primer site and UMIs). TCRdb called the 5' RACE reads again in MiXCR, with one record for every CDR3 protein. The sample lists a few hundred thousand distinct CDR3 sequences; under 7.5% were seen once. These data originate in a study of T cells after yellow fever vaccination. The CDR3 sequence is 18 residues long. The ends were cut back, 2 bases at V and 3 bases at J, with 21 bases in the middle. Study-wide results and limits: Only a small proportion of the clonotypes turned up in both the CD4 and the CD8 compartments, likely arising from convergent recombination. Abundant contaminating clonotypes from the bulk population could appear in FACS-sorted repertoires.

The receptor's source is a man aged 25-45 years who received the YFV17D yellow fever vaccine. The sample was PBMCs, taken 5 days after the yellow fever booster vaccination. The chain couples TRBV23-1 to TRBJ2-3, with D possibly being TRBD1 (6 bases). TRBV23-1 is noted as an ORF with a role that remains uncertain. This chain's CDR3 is CASSQGTRIDSRTDTQYF. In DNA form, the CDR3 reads TGCGCCAGCAGTCAAGGGACACGGATCGATTCGCGGACAGATACGCAGTATTTT.